This TCR beta chain comes out of a study of blood T cell repertoires in COVID-19. At the level of the study: Sample material is recorded as cDNA or gDNA derived from T cells, B-cell-depleted T cells, or PBMCs.

Some clones are missing from TCRdb's copy, which holds only in-frame ones; the method was immunoSEQ multiplex PCR. The data hold a few hundred thousand clones, with about 87% observed a single time. Enrolled through a virtual design, the participants were between 18 and 89 years of age and came from under 30 US areas. This CDR3 region has 16 residues. Per germline, CDR1 SEHNR and CDR2 FQNEAQ (reference sequence). V lost 3 bases to trimming and J lost 0 bases; unmatched junction nucleotides: 3. Sequencing was done on a sample of PBMCs or T cells enriched from blood (not recorded which). The TCR was taken from a woman aged 18-30 years who had recovered from COVID-19. V is TRBV7-9 and J is TRBJ2-1, with 9 bases aligning to TRBD2. Written as DNA, the CDR3 is TGTGCCAGCAGCTTCAGTAGCGGGAGCTCCTACAATGAGCAGTTCTTC. Translation gives CASSFSSGSSYNEQFF.